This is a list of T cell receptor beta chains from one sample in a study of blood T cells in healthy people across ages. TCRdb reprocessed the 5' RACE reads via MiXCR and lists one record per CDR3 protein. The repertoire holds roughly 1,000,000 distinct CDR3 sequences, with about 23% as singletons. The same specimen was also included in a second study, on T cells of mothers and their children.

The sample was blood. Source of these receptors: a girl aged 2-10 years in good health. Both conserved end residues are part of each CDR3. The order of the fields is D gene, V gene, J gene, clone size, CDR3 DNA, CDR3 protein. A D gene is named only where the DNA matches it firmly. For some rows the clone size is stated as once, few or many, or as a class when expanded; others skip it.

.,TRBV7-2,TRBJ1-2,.,TGTGCCAGCAGCCCCCGCCCCCAGGGAACCTATGGCTACACCTTC,CASSPRPQGTYGYTF
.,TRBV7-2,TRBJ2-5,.,TGTGCCAGCAGCGCGAGTTTTTCGGAGACCCAGTACTTC,CASSASFSETQYF
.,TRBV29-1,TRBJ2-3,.,TGCAGCGTTGTGGGAGAGACCGTAGATACGCAGTATTTT,CSVVGETVDTQYF
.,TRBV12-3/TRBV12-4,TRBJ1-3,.,TGTGCCAGCACCTTAGACAACTCTGGAAACACCATATATTTT,CASTLDNSGNTIYF
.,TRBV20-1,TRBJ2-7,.,TGCAGTGCTAGATCTGGCTACTCCTACGAGCAGTACTTC,CSARSGYSYEQYF
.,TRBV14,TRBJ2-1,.,TGTGCCAGCAGCCAACTAGCGAATGAGCAGTTCTTC,CASSQLANEQFF
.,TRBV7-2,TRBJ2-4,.,TGTGCCAGCAGCCCCCGGCAGGGCGGGTTAAACATTCAGTACTTC,CASSPRQGGLNIQYF
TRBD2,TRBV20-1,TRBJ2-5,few,TGCAGTGCTAGTGGGGGGGATGTTCAAGAGACCCAGTACTTC,CSASGGDVQETQYF
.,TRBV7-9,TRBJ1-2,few,TGTGCCAGCAGCATACAGGGTGATGGCTACACCTTC,CASSIQGDGYTF
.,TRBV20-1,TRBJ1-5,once,TGCAGTGCTAGAGCCGGGACAATGAGTCAGCCCCAGCATTTT,CSARAGTMSQPQHF
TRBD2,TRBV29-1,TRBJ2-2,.,TGCAGCATTGGGGGGGACACCGGGGAGCTGTTTTTT,CSIGGDTGELFF
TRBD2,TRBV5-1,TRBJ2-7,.,TGCGCCAGCAGCTCCGGGGCGACGGTAGCGGGGGGAGAGTACTTC,CASSSGATVAGGEYF
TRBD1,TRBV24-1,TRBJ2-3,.,TGTGCCACCGGGGACAGGGGCCGGACAGATACGCAGTATTTT,CATGDRGRTDTQYF
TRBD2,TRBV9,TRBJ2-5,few,TGTGCCAGCAGCGGAAGGGCTAGCGGACAAGAGACCCAGTACTTC,CASSGRASGQETQYF
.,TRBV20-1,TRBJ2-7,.,TGCAGTGCCCCAACCGGGGGTAGGTCTCTCGAGCAGTACTTC,CSAPTGGRSLEQYF
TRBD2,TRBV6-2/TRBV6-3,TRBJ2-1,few,TGTGCCAGCAGTTCAAGACTAGCCGGCAATGAGCAGTTCTTC,CASSSRLAGNEQFF
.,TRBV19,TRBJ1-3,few,TGTGCCAGTAGGGTCGCAGTAGGAAACACCATATATTTT,CASRVAVGNTIYF
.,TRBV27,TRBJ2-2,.,TGTGCCAGCCCCCTTACCGGTGCCTATGTCCCCGGGGAGCTGTTTTTT,CASPLTGAYVPGELFF
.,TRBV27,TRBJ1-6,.,TGTGCCAGCATGTTTCTAGGGAGCTCCTATAATTCACCCCTCCACTTT,CASMFLGSSYNSPLHF
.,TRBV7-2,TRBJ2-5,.,TGTGCCAGCAGCTTAGATGTTGGGGGAAGGACCCAGTACTTC,CASSLDVGGRTQYF
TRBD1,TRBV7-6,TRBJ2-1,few,TGTGCCAGCAGCGCCCGACAGGGGGTACGTCCTGAGCAGTTCTTC,CASSARQGVRPEQFF
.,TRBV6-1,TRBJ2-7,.,TGTGCCAGCAGTTGGCCGGGACCGACCTACGAGCAGTACTTC,CASSWPGPTYEQYF
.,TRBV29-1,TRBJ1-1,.,TGCAGCGTTGACACAAGTGGGCTAATGCGGCTGGACGAAGCTTTCTTT,CSVDTSGLMRLDEAFF
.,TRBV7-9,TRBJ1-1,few,TGTGCCAGCAGCTTAGGGTACAGGGTGGGGACTGAAGCTTTCTTT,CASSLGYRVGTEAFF
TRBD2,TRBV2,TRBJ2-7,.,TGTGCCAGCATTGGTAGCGGGAGTAGTTACGAGCAGTACTTC,CASIGSGSSYEQYF
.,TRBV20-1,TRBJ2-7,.,TGCAGTGCTCCGGATGACACCTACGAGCAGTACTTC,CSAPDDTYEQYF
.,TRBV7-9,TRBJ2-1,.,TGTGCCAGCAGCTTAGGGGGAGTAGTTTACAATGAGCAGTTCTTC,CASSLGGVVYNEQFF
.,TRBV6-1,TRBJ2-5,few,TGTGCCAGCAGTGACGACTGGCAAGAGACCCAGTACTTC,CASSDDWQETQYF
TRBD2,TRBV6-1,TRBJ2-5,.,TGTGCCAGCAGTGAACGATCCGACAGGGTGACTAGCGGGAGTCAAAAGCCGAGAGAGACCCAGTACTTC,CASSERSDRVTSGSQKPRETQYF
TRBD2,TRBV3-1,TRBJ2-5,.,TGTGCCAGCAGCTGGGCGGGAGCAGAGACCCAGTACTTC,CASSWAGAETQYF
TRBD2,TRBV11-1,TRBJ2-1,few,TGTGCCAGCAGCTTAGGAATGGCTAGCGGGGAGCAGTTCTTC,CASSLGMASGEQFF
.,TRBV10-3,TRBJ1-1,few,TGTGCCATCAGTGAACCCTCGGGGGCTGAAGCTTTCTTT,CAISEPSGAEAFF
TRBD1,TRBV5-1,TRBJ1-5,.,TGCGCCAGCAGCCCGGGACAGGGGAATCGGCCCCAGCATTTT,CASSPGQGNRPQHF
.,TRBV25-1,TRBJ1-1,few,TGTGCCAGCAGAGAAGGGGCTGCCACTGAAGCTTTCTTT,CASREGAATEAFF
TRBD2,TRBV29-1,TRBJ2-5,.,TGCAGCGTAGGGAATAGCGGGAGGGCCTTACGGGAAGAGACCCAGTACTTC,CSVGNSGRALREETQYF
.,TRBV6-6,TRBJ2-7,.,TGTGCCAGCAGTCCGGGGAGTCTGTACGAGCAGTACTTC,CASSPGSLYEQYF
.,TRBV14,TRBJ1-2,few,TGTGCCAGCAGCCAAGTGGGCGGAACTAACTATGGCTACACCTTC,CASSQVGGTNYGYTF
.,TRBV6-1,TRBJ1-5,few,TGTGCCAGCAGTGATTTTAATCAGCTTCAGCCCCAGCATTTT,CASSDFNQLQPQHF
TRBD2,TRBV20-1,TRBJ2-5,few,TGCAGTGCTCTCCTAGCGGGGGGGCGAGAGACCCAGTACTTC,CSALLAGGRETQYF
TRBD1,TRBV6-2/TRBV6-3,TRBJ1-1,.,TGTGCCAGCAGACTCTTCGGACAGGGGTTCACTGAAGCTTTCTTT,CASRLFGQGFTEAFF
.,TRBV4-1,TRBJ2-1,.,TGCGCCAGCAGCCAAGGGGACCGGAGCTCCTACAATGAGCAGTTCTTC,CASSQGDRSSYNEQFF